This T cell receptor beta chain is from a study of T cells in Graves' hyperthyroidism and ophthalmopathy. Study-wide results and limits: Median prediction lead before ophthalmopathy onset was 5 to 7.5 months with the model. A model built on 13 V-J features separated ophthalmopathy from stable hyperthyroidism.

Diagnosing involved the use of clinical symptoms, serum thyroxine and TRAb, thyroid ultrasound and orbital computed tomography. The blood specimen was taken at initial hyperthyroidism diagnosis, before any ophthalmopathy symptoms. The germline gives CDR1 SGDLS, CDR2 YYNGEE. The CDR3 spans 13 residues. The V end was cut by 3 bases, the J end by 9 bases, with 13 bases between. The table lists this clonotype with a few counts. Its target is not known. The CDR3 regions of TCR beta were amplified from RNA transcripts. Using the HTBI primer set, a first-round RT-PCR was run on the TCR CDR3. Via MiXCR, TCRdb re-called the multiplex PCR reads, giving one row per CDR3 protein. Of under 300,000 distinct CDR3 sequences listed, about 15% are singletons.

The receptor was derived from a woman in her forties or fifties with Graves' hyperthyroidism that later progressed to Graves' ophthalmopathy. Sequenced: blood. The chain links TRBV9 to TRBJ2-1, with D uncertain. The CDR3 nucleotides are TGTGCCAGCAGCGCTCAGATGTGGGCTGAGCAGTTCTTC. Translated, it gives CASSAQMWAEQFF.